This T cell receptor beta chain was observed in a study of blood T cell repertoires in COVID-19. Looking at the study overall: Samples representing acute and convalescent COVID-19 were sourced from the United States, Italy and Spain. T cells, B-cell-depleted T cells, or PBMCs provided the cDNA or gDNA that served as material.

Per germline, CDR1 MNHNS and CDR2 SASEGT. V gave up 3 bases and J gave up 1 base; unmatched junction bases: 8. The CDR3 has 16 amino acids. This clone was detected only once. Methods used by the authors: Reference gene primers were amplified, and this amplification served to estimate nucleated cell counts. This table comes from immunoSEQ multiplex PCR, and its TCRdb copy is limited to in-frame clones, with some not included. V and J calls plus clone size are reproduced from that table; the DNA served to infer D and trimming. The table includes roughly 110,000 clones, 70% to 75% detected once. The sequencing sample was made of peripheral blood. This TCR was sampled from a human donor with acute or convalescent COVID-19. The donor label of this sample is uncertain. The J gene is TRBJ1-1, the V gene TRBV6-1; 7 bases are a match to TRBD1. CDR3 region: CASSDYTTGRNTEAFF. Written as DNA, the CDR3 is TGTGCCAGCAGTGATTATACGACAGGGAGGAACACTGAAGCTTTCTTT.